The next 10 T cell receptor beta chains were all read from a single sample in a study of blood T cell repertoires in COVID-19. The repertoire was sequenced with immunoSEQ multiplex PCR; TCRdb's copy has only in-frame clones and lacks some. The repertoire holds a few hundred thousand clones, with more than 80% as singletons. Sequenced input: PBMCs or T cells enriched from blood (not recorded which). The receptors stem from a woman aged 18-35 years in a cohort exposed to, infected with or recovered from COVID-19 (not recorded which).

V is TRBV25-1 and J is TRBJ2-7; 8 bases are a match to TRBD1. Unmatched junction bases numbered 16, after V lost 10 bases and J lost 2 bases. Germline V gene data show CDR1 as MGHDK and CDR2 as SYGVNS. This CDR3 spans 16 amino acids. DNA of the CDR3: TGTGCCATTCCTCGTACGGGACAGGCCTCTGCCTACGAGCAGTACTTC. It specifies CAIPRTGQASAYEQYF.

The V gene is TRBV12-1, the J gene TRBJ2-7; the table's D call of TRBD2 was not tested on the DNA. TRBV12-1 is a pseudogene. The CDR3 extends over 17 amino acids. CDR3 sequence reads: CASSSPPTSGSVYEQYF. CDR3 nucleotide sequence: TGTGCCAGCAGCTCCCCTCCCACTAGCGGGTCGGTCTACGAGCAGTACTTC.

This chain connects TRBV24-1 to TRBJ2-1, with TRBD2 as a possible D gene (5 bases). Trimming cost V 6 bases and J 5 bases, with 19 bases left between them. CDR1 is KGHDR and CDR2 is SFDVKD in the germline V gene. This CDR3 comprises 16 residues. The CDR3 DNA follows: TGTGCCACCAGTCATAACCCTTCACTAGTGGACAATGAGCAGTTCTTC. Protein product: CATSHNPSLVDNEQFF.

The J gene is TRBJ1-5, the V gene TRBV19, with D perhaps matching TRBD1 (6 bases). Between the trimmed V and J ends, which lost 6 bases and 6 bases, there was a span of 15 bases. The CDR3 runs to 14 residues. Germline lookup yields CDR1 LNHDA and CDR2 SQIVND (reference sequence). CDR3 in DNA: TGTGCCAGTAGGAGGGGGGAGGGAATTCAGCCCCAGCATTTT. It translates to CASRRGEGIQPQHF.

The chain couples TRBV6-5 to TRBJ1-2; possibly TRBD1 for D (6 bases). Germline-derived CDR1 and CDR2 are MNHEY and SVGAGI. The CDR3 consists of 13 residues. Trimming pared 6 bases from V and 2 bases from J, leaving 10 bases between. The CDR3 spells CASRGDMNYGYTF. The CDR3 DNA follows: TGTGCCAGCAGAGGGGACATGAACTATGGCTACACCTTC.

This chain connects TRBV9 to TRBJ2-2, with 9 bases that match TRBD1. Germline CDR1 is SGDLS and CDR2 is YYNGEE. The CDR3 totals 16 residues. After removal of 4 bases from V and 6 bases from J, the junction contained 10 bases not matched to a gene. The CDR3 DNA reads TGTGCCAGCAGCTCAAGACAGGGGGTTAGGTCCGGGGAGCTGTTTTTT. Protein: CASSSRQGVRSGELFF.

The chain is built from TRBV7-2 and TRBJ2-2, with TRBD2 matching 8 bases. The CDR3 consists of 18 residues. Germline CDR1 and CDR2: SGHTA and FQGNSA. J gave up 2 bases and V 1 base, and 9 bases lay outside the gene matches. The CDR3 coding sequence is TGTGCCAGCAGCTTAGACCACACTAGCGGCCTTAACACCGGGGAGCTGTTTTTT. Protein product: CASSLDHTSGLNTGELFF. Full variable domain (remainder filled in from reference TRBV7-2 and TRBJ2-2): GAGVSQSPSNKVTEKGKDVELRCDPISGHTALYWYRQSLGQGLEFLIYFQGNSAPDKSGLPSDRFSAERTGGSVSTLTIQRTQQEDSAVYLCASSLDHTSGLNTGELFFGEGSRLTVL.

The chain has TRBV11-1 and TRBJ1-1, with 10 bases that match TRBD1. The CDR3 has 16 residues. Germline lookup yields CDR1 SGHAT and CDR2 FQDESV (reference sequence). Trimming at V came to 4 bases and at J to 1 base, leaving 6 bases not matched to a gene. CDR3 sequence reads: CASSSGTGVSNTEAFF. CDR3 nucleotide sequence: TGTGCCAGCAGCTCCGGGACAGGGGTATCGAACACTGAAGCTTTCTTT.

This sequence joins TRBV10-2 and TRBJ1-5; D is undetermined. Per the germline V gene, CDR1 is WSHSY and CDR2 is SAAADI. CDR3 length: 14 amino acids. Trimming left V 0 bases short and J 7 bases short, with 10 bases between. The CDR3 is CASSESSGNQPQHF. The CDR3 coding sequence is TGCGCCAGCAGTGAGTCGTCGGGAAACCAGCCCCAGCATTTT.

For the CDR3, the DNA is TGTGCCAGCAGCTTAACTACCCTTGGGGAAAAACTGTTTTTT. Its translation is CASSLTTLGEKLFF. The chain recombines TRBV11-3 with TRBJ1-4; D call uncertain. Trimming pared 2 bases from V and 8 bases from J, leaving 12 bases between. Germline CDR1 and CDR2: SGHNT and YENEEA. This CDR3 has 14 amino acids.